The clone carrying this T cell receptor beta chain is labeled medium-sized. This entry is derived from a study of tumour-infiltrating T cells in Burkitt lymphoma. Study-level information: Overall and progression-free survival were predicted by productive clonality.

In germline, CDR1 is MGHDK, CDR2 SYGVNS. The CDR3 covers 14 residues. V was cut by 4 bases and J by 3 bases, with 12 bases left in between. Some clones are missing from TCRdb's copy, which holds only in-frame ones; the method was immunoSEQ multiplex PCR. This sample has about 5,100 clones, with approximately 24% found just once. What was sequenced was tumor tissue. The source is a human donor with diffuse large B-cell lymphoma. This rearrangement joins TRBV25-1 to TRBJ1-2; possible D gene TRBD1, 5 bases. The CDR3 DNA sequence: TGTGCCAGCAGTGGGGGGACCGATTACTATGGCTACACCTTC. Translated, it gives CASSGGTDYYGYTF.